Included here is one T cell receptor beta chain sequence, with context. The sample is drawn from a study of blood T cells in healthy people across ages. Together with a sample-barcoded 5' primer, a J-beta primer mix was included in a second PCR lasting roughly 6 to 12 cycles. TCRdb redid the calling of the 5' RACE reads with MiXCR, one entry per CDR3 protein. The data show around 1,700,000 distinct CDR3 sequences, roughly 28% seen once. This CDR3 is built from 16 residues. CDR1 is DFQATT and CDR2 is SNEGSKA in the germline V gene (reference sequence). J was trimmed by 4 bases and V by 5 bases; bases with no gene match: 15.

The J gene is TRBJ2-3, the V gene TRBV20-1, with 7 nucleotides matching TRBD1. The TCR was taken from a woman aged 30 to 39 in good health. The sequencing input was blood. Here the CDR3 reads CSAPSSRDRDPDTQYF. The CDR3 region has the DNA TGCAGTGCTCCCTCTTCCCGCGACAGGGACCCAGATACGCAGTATTTT.